The 4 T cell receptor beta chains presented below share a single source sample, sequenced in a study of blood T cell repertoires in COVID-19. The assay was immunoSEQ multiplex PCR, and TCRdb's table has in-frame clones only and misses some. The data contain fewer than 150,000 clones, around 88% of them singletons. Sequencing was performed on peripheral blood. All receptors derive from a human donor in a cohort sampled during active COVID-19.

CDR3 bases: TGTGCCAGCAGTTACTCCATTCGACGACGACAGGGTAGGACCTACGAGCAGTACTTC. It is translated as CASSYSIRRRQGRTYEQYF. J is TRBJ2-7 and V is TRBV6-2 or TRBV6-3; 7 bases are a match to TRBD1. The germline V gene has CDR1 MNHEY and CDR2 SVGEGT. This CDR3 is 19 amino acids long. V lost 0 bases to trimming and J lost 2 bases; unmatched junction nucleotides: 16.

The rearrangement links TRBV7-6 to TRBJ2-1; perhaps TRBD1 as D (6 bases). V was pared by 2 bases and J by 3 bases, with 11 bases between. The CDR3 contains 15 residues. Germline CDR1 and CDR2: SGHVS and FNYEAQ. CDR3 nucleotide sequence: TGTGCCAGCAGCTTAAATCCAGGGGACTACAATGAGCAGTTCTTC. Residues: CASSLNPGDYNEQFF.

The gene calls are TRBV6-4 and TRBJ2-3, with D perhaps matching TRBD2 (5 bases). From germline, CDR1 is MRHNA and CDR2 SNTAGT. This CDR3 has 15 amino acids. V was cut by 3 bases and J by 3 bases, with 13 bases left in between. The CDR3 nucleotides are TGTGCCAGCAGTGAAAGCCCCCGGGGTACAGATACGCAGTATTTT. Translating gives CASSESPRGTDTQYF.

V gene TRBV2 combines with J gene TRBJ2-7; 7 nucleotides align to TRBD1. Germline CDR1 and CDR2: SNHLY and FYNNEI. The CDR3 runs to 16 residues. After removal of 1 base from V and 3 bases from J, the junction contained 9 bases not matched to a gene. In DNA, the CDR3 is TGTGCCAGCAGTGAAGAGACTGGGACAGAAGGCTACGAGCAGTACTTC. This sequence encodes CASSEETGTEGYEQYF.